The entry that follows covers one T cell receptor (beta chain) sequence. Its specificity is not known. Assay used: immunoSEQ multiplex PCR; TCRdb lists only in-frame clones, some missing. The data show fewer than 55,000 clones, with 80% seen just once and roughly 7.3% held by the top ten. The data were taken from a study of OX40 agonist ivuxolimab in advanced cancers. This CDR3 is 16 amino acids long. Germline assignment: CDR1 SGHTA and CDR2 FQGNSA. Regarding the study as a whole: On average, CD8+ T cells showed a greater number of expanded clones than CD4+.

This TCR derives from an adult with an advanced solid tumor such as melanoma, head and neck, liver or kidney cancer. The specimen was CD4+ or CD8+ T cells sorted from blood, collected in a trial of the OX40 agonist ivuxolimab. The J gene is TRBJ2-5, the V gene TRBV7-2; D ambiguous. Matching the DNA end better, TRBJ2-7 makes the J call doubtful. The CDR3 here is CASSLASLVSLREQYF. In DNA, the CDR3 is TGTGCCAGCAGCTTAGCGTCCCTAGTCTCTCTCCGCGAGCAGTACTTC.